What follows are 21 T cell receptor beta chains derived from one specimen sequenced in a study of blood T cell repertoires in COVID-19. Libraries were prepared by immunoSEQ multiplex PCR; TCRdb keeps only in-frame clonotypes and omits some of them. The sample carries over 75,000 clones, 90% to 95% recorded once. The sequencing sample was made of peripheral blood. The receptor source for this set is a man in his fifties or sixties with acute or convalescent COVID-19.

This sequence joins TRBV5-1 and TRBJ2-1; the match to TRBD2 covers 8 bases. Germline V gene data show CDR1 as SGHRS and CDR2 as YFSETQ. The CDR3 totals 16 residues. V was pared by 3 bases and J by 2 bases, with 7 bases of the junction left unmatched. CDR3 nucleotides: TGCGCCAGCAGCTCCAGACTAGCGAACACCTACAATGAGCAGTTCTTC. It encodes CASSSRLANTYNEQFF.

This clone was seen just once. The rearrangement links TRBV18 to TRBJ2-7; weak D call: TRBD1 (5 bases). The CDR3 runs to 14 residues. From germline, CDR1 is KGHSH and CDR2 LQKENI. V lost 2 bases and J lost 2, with 10 bases in between. The CDR3 spells CASSPEAGPYEQYF. The CDR3 coding sequence is TGTGCCAGCTCACCAGAGGCAGGGCCCTACGAGCAGTACTTC.

The J gene is TRBJ1-2, the V gene TRBV3-1 (or the pseudogene TRBV3-2); TRBD1 matches at 7 bases. Germline V gene lookup returns CDR1 LGHDT and CDR2 YNNKEL (reference sequence). Trimming removed 4 bases from V and 0 bases from J; junction bases left unmatched: 14. The CDR3 consists of 18 residues. The CDR3 loop reads CASSPWDSSLLANYGYTF. The CDR3 DNA reads as TGTGCCAGCAGCCCCTGGGACAGTTCCTTGCTTGCTAACTATGGCTACACCTTC.

The chain employs TRBV6-5 and TRBJ1-5; D unclear. The CDR3 has 15 amino acids. V was shortened by 9 bases and J by 3 bases, with 18 bases between the two germline ends. The germline V gene has CDR1 MNHEY and CDR2 SVGAGI. The CDR3 here is CASTDPPGYNQPQHF. For the CDR3, the DNA is TGTGCCAGTACGGATCCCCCAGGTTACAATCAGCCCCAGCATTTT.

This rearrangement joins TRBV7-9 to TRBJ2-7; 8 nucleotides line up with TRBD1. The CDR3 extends over 14 amino acids. Losses at the gene ends were 5 bases for V and 4 bases for J; bases not matched to a gene: 7. Germline V gives CDR1 SEHNR, CDR2 FQNEAQ (reference sequence). CDR3 in amino acids: CASSLDRAEYEQYF. In DNA form, the CDR3 reads TGTGCCAGCAGCCTGGACAGGGCTGAGTACGAGCAGTACTTC. Together with reference TRBV7-9 and TRBJ2-7, the CDR3 gives the full variable domain: DTGVSQNPRHKITKRGQNVTFRCDPISEHNRLYWYRQTLGQGPEFLTYFQNEAQLEKSRLLSDRFSAERPKGSFSTLEIQRTEQGDSAMYLCASSLDRAEYEQYFGPGTRLTVT.

V usage is TRBV7-2 and J usage is TRBJ1-1; 7 bases are shared with TRBD1. The CDR3 length is 13 residues. Germline V CDR1 and CDR2: SGHTA, FQGNSA. Trimming at V came to 5 bases and at J to 11 bases, leaving 11 bases not matched to a gene. CDR3 protein: CASSPDHDRDAFF. CDR3 DNA sequence: TGTGCCAGCAGCCCAGACCACGACAGGGATGCTTTCTTT.

This clone has just one count. This chain connects TRBV25-1 to TRBJ2-5; 7 positions match TRBD2. V lost 1 base to trimming and J lost 5 bases; unmatched junction nucleotides: 7. There are 15 residues in the CDR3. Germline V CDR1 and CDR2: MGHDK, SYGVNS. CDR3 bases: TGTGCCAGCAGTGAATCCAAGACTAGCTTGGAGACCCAGTACTTC. Protein sequence: CASSESKTSLETQYF.

In this sample, this clone turned up once. The J gene is TRBJ1-2, the V gene TRBV4-1; D may be TRBD1 (6 bases). V lost 1 base to trimming and J lost 7 bases, with 16 bases between them. Germline V gene data show CDR1 as MGHRA and CDR2 as YSYEKL. This CDR3 comprises 15 residues. The CDR3 bases are TGCGCCAGCAGCCAAGCCCCACAGGGAGATGGTGGCTACACCTTC. This encodes CASSQAPQGDGGYTF.

The rearrangement links TRBV9 to TRBJ1-1, with 7 bases matching TRBD1. Germline V CDR1 and CDR2: SGDLS, YYNGEE. With V trimmed by 4 bases and J by 4 bases, 10 bases remained unmatched. CDR3 length: 15 amino acids. CDR3 amino acids: CASSPRQGRGTEAFF. The CDR3 DNA follows: TGTGCCAGCAGCCCAAGACAGGGTCGGGGCACTGAAGCTTTCTTT.

The rearrangement links TRBV11-2 to TRBJ2-3; the match to TRBD2 covers 7 bases. Germline-derived CDR1 and CDR2 are SGHAT and FQNNGV. This CDR3 has 15 residues. With V trimmed by 2 bases and J by 3 bases, 5 bases remained unmatched. CDR3 sequence reads: CASSLSSGATDTQYF. CDR3 sequence (DNA): TGTGCCAGCAGCTTATCGAGCGGGGCGACAGATACGCAGTATTTT.

This chain uses TRBV7-9 with TRBJ2-5, with 9 bases aligning to TRBD2. J lost 5 bases, V lost 8 bases, and 6 bases had no gene match. The CDR3 totals 13 residues. Looked up from germline, CDR1 is SEHNR and CDR2 is FQNEAQ (reference sequence). The CDR3 DNA reads TGTGCCAGCCGCCCAAGCGGGAGGGAGACCCAGTACTTC. Its protein is CASRPSGRETQYF.

The V and J genes are TRBV28 and TRBJ2-7; TRBD2 matches at 7 bases. CDR3 length equals 15 residues. V dropped 4 bases and J dropped 8; count of bases not matched to a gene: 14. Germline assignment: CDR1 MDHEN and CDR2 SYDVKM. The CDR3: CASSWGGEGSRKQYF. The CDR3 DNA follows: TGTGCCAGCAGTTGGGGGGGGGAAGGCTCTAGGAAGCAGTACTTC.

This rearrangement joins TRBV29-1 to TRBJ2-1; 8 nucleotides match TRBD2. The germline CDR1 and CDR2 sequences are SQVTM and ANQGSEA. This CDR3 spans 12 amino acids. The junction had 7 bases not matched to a gene; V was cut back by 7 bases and J by 8 bases. The CDR3 DNA sequence: TGCAGCGGTCGGACTAGCCGTTATGAGCAGTTCTTC. Protein: CSGRTSRYEQFF.

CDR3 coding DNA: TGTGCCAGCAGCCATCTAGCGGGAGGGCCTAATGAGCAGTTCTTC. This encodes CASSHLAGGPNEQFF. V and J are TRBV11-3 and TRBJ2-1, with 12 bases identical to TRBD2. J lost 7 bases, V lost 5 bases, and 6 bases had no gene match. The CDR3 consists of 15 residues. Germline V lookup: CDR1 SGHNT, CDR2 YENEEA.

CDR3 amino acids: CASSLAGRGLGYTF. In DNA form, the CDR3 reads TGTGCCAGCAGCTTAGCGGGGAGGGGCTTAGGCTACACCTTC. The V gene is TRBV7-9, the J gene TRBJ1-2; D perhaps matches TRBD1 (5 bases). The CDR3 has 14 residues. Germline V gene lookup returns CDR1 SEHNR and CDR2 FQNEAQ (reference sequence). V was shortened by 0 bases and J by 8 bases, with 13 bases between the two germline ends.

This rearrangement joins TRBV19 to TRBJ1-4, with TRBD1 identical over 8 bases. V lost 1 base, J lost 8 bases, and 3 bases stayed unmatched. Germline values: CDR1 LNHDA, CDR2 SQIVND (reference sequence). This CDR3 spans 14 amino acids. CDR3 amino acids: CASSIGDRTEKLFF. In DNA form, the CDR3 reads TGTGCCAGTAGTATAGGGGACAGGACCGAAAAACTGTTTTTT.

This clone has a handful of counts. The V gene is TRBV7-9, the J gene TRBJ2-7; 8 bases map to TRBD1. V lost 5 bases to trimming and J lost 3 bases; unmatched junction nucleotides: 3. The germline V gene encodes CDR1 SEHNR and CDR2 FQNEAQ (reference sequence). The CDR3 has 13 amino acids. In DNA form, the CDR3 reads TGTGCCAGCAGCCGGACAGGGCTCTACGAGCAGTACTTC. Encoded protein: CASSRTGLYEQYF.

V is TRBV7-9 and J is TRBJ2-2; D uncertain. The CDR3 has 12 residues. Per the germline V gene, CDR1 is SEHNR and CDR2 is FQNEAQ (reference sequence). The V end lost 5 bases, the J end lost 8 bases, and 9 bases lay between the germline ends. The CDR3 sequence is CASSNPAGELFF. CDR3 bases: TGTGCCAGCAGCAACCCTGCGGGGGAGCTGTTTTTT.

The chain employs TRBV28 and TRBJ1-6, with D hard to call. V was pared by 6 bases and J by 10 bases, with 16 bases between. From germline, CDR1 is MDHEN and CDR2 SYDVKM. The CDR3 sequence is 14 residues long. The chain's CDR3 is CASRPAGYYSPLHF. The CDR3 nucleotides read TGTGCCAGCAGGCCAGCGGGGTACTACTCACCCCTCCACTTT.

The J gene is TRBJ1-2, the V gene TRBV28, with TRBD1 matching 11 bases. CDR1 is MDHEN and CDR2 is SYDVKM in the germline V gene. This CDR3 contains 14 residues. Germline trimming cut 8 bases from V and 2 bases from J; bases unmatched to any gene: 4. As DNA, the CDR3 is TGTGCCAGCGGACAGGGGGCCGGGAACTATGGCTACACCTTC. Encoded protein: CASGQGAGNYGYTF.

V and J are TRBV20-1 and TRBJ1-2; D gene uncertain. This CDR3 is built from 11 residues. The V gene lost 2 bases and the J gene lost 6 bases, with 7 bases spanning the gap. Per the germline V gene, CDR1 is DFQATT and CDR2 is SNEGSKA (reference sequence). CDR3 DNA: TGCAGTGCTAGAACGGTCGATGGCTACACCTTC. Translated: CSARTVDGYTF.